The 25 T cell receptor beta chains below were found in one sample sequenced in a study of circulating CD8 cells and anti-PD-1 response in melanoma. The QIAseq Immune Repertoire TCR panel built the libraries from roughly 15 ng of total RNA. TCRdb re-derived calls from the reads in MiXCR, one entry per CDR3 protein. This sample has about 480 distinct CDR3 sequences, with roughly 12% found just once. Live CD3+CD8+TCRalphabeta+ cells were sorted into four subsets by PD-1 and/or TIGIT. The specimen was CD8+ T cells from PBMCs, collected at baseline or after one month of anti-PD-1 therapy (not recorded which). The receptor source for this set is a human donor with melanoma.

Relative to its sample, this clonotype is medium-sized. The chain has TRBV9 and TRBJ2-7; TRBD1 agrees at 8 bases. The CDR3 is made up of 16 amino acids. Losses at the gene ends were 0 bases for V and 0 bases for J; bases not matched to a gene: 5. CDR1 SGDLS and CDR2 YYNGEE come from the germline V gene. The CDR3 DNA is TGTGCCAGCAGCGTAGCTGGGACAGGAAGCTCCTACGAGCAGTACTTC. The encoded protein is CASSVAGTGSSYEQYF.

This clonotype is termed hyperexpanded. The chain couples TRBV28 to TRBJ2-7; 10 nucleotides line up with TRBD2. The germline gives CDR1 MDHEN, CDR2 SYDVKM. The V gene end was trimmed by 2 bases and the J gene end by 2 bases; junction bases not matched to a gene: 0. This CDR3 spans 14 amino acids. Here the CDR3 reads CASSLLAGAYEQYF. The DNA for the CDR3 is TGTGCCAGCAGTTTACTAGCGGGAGCCTACGAGCAGTACTTC. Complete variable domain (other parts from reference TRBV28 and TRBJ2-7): DVKVTQSSRYLVKRTGEKVFLECVQDMDHENMFWYRQDPGLGLRLIYFSYDVKMKEKGDIPEGYSVSREKKERFSLILESASTNQTSMYLCASSLLAGAYEQYFGPGTRLTVT.

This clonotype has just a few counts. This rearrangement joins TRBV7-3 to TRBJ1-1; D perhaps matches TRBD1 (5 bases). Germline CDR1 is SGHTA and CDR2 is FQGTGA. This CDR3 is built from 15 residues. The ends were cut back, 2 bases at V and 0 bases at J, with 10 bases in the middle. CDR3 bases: TGTGCCAGCAGCTTATACGGGACGGTGAACACTGAAGCTTTCTTT. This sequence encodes CASSLYGTVNTEAFF.

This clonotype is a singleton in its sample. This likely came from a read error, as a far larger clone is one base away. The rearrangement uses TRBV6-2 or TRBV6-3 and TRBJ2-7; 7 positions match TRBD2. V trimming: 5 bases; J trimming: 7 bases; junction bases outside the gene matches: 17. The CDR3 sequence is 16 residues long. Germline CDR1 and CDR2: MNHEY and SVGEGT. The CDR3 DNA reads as TGTGCCAGCAGTGGACGACTGGCTAGCGGTTACAATGAGCAGTACTTC. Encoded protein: CASSGRLASGYNEQYF.

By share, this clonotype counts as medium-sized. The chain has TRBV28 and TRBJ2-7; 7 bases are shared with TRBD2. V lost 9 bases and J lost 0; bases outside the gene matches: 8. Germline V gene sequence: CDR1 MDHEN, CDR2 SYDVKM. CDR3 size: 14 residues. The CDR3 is CASFTWGGSYEQYF. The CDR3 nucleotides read TGTGCCAGTTTCACCTGGGGGGGCTCCTACGAGCAGTACTTC.

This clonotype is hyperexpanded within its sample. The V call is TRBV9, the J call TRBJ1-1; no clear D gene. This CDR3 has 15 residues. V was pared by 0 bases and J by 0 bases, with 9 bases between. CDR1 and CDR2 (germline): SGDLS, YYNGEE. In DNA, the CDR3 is TGTGCCAGCAGCGTAGCCCCAAAGATGAACACTGAAGCTTTCTTT. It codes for CASSVAPKMNTEAFF.

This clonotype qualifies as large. CDR3 DNA: TGTGCCAGTAGTCCTTTCCTATGGAATGAGCAGTTCTTC. Amino acids: CASSPFLWNEQFF. The chain links TRBV19 to TRBJ2-1; unclear D gene. In germline, CDR1 is LNHDA, CDR2 SQIVND (reference sequence). This CDR3 spans 13 amino acids. V was pared by 5 bases and J by 7 bases, with 12 bases between.

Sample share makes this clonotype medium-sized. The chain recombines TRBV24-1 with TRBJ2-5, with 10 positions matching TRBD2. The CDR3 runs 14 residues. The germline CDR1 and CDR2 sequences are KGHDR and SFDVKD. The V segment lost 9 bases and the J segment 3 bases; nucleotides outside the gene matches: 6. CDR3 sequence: CATGPSGGEETQYF. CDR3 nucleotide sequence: TGTGCCACCGGGCCTAGCGGGGGAGAAGAGACCCAGTACTTC.

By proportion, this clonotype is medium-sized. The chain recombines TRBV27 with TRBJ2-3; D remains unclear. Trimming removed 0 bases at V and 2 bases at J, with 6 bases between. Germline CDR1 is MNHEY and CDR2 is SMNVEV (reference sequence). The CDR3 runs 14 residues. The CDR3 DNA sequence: TGTGCCAGCAGTTTATCGAGCCTCACAGATACGCAGTATTTT. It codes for CASSLSSLTDTQYF.

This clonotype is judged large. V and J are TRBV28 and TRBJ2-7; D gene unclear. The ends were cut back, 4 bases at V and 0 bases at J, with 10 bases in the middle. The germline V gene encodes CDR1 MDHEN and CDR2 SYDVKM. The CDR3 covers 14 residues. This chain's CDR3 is CASSYAANSYEQYF. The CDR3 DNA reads TGTGCCAGCAGTTACGCCGCTAACTCCTACGAGCAGTACTTC.

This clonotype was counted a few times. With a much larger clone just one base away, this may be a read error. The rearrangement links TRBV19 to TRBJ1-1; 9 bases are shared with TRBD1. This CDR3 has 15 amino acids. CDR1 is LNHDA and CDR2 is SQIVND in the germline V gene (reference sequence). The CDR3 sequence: CVSSMDRGFGLRAFF. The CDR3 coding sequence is TGTGTCAGTAGTATGGACAGGGGATTCGGTTTACGAGCTTTCTTT.

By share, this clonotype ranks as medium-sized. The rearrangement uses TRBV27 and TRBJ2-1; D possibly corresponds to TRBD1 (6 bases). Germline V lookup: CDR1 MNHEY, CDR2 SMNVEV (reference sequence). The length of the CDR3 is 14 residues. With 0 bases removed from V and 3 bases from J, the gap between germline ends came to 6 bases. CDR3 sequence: CASSLSGHYNEQFF. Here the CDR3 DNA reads TGTGCCAGCAGTTTATCGGGACACTACAATGAGCAGTTCTTC.

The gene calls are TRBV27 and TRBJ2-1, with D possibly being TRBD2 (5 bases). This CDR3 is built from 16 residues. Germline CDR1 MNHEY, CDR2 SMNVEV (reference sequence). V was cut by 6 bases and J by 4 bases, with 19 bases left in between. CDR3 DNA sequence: TGTGCCAGCAGGCGGAAGGGAGTCTTGAGATACAATGAGCAGTTCTTC. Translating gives CASRRKGVLRYNEQFF.

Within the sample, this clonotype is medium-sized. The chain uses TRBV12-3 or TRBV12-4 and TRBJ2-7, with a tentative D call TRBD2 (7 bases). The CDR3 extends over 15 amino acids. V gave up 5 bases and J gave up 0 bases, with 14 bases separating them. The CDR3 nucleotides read TGTGCCAGCAGTCTTAGGGGGGGCGGCTCCTACGAGCAGTACTTC. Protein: CASSLRGGGSYEQYF.

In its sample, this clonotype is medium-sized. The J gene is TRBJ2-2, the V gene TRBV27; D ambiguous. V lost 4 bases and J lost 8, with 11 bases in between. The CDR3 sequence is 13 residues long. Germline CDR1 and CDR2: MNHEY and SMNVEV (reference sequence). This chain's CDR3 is CASSWTERGELFF. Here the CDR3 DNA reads TGTGCCAGCAGTTGGACGGAGAGGGGGGAGCTGTTTTTT.

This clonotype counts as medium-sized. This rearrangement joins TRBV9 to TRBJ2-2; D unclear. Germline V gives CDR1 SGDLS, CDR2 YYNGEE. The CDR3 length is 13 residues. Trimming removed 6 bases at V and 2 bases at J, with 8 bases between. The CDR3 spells CASKEGNTGELFF. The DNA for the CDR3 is TGTGCCAGCAAGGAAGGAAACACCGGGGAGCTGTTTTTT.

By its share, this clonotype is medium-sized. CDR3 residues: CASSDGLQNGELFF. CDR3 coding DNA: TGTGCCAGCAGTGATGGCCTTCAGAACGGGGAGCTGTTTTTT. The chain has TRBV2 and TRBJ2-2; D is uncertain. Germline V gene sequence: CDR1 SNHLY, CDR2 FYNNEI. This CDR3 contains 14 residues. Trimming took off 3 bases at V and 7 bases at J, with 12 bases between the two ends. The whole variable domain, remainder taken from reference TRBV2 and TRBJ2-2, is EPEVTQTPSHQVTQMGQEVILRCVPISNHLYFYWYRQILGQKVEFLVSFYNNEISEKSEIFDDQFSVERPDGSNFTLKIRSTKLEDSAMYFCASSDGLQNGELFFGEGSRLTVL.

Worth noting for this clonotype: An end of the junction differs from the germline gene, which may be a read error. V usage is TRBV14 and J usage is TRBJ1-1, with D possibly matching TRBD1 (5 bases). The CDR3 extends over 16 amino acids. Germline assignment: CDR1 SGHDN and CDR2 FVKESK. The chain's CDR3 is CVSSQRDEIMNTEAFF. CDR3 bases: TGTGTCAGCAGCCAGCGGGACGAAATCATGAACACTGAGGCTTTCTTT.

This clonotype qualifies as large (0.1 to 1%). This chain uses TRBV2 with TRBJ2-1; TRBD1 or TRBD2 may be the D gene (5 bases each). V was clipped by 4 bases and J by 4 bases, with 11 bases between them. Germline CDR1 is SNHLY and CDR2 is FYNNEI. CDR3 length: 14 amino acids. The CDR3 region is CASSARDPYNEQFF. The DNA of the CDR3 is TGTGCCAGCAGTGCCCGGGACCCGTACAATGAGCAGTTCTTC.

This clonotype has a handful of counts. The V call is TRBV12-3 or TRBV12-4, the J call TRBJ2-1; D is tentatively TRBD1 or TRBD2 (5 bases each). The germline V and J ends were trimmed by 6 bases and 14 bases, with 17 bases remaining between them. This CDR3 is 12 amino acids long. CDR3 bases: TGTGCCAGCAGGTCCGGGGCCCCGGCGAAGTTCTTC. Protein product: CASRSGAPAKFF.

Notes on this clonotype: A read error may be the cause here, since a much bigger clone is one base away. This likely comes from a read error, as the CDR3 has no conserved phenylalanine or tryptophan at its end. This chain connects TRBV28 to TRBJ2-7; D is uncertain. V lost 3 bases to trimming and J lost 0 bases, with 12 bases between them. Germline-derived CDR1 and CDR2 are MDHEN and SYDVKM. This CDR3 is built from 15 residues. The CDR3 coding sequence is TGTGCCAGCAGTTTCATGGCCACGAGCTCCTACGAGCAGTACCTC. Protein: CASSFMATSSYEQYL.

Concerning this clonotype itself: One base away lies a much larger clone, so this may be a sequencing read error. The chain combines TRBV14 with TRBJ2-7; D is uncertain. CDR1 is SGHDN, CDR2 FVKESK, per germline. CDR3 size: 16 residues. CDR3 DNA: TGTACCAGCAGCCTGCTGGATAAGAAAATAGCCTACGAGCAGTACTTC. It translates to CTSSLLDKKIAYEQYF.

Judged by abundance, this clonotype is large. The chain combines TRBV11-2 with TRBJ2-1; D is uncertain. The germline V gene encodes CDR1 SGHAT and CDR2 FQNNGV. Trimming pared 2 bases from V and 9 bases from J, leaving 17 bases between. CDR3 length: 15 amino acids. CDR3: CASSLRIVSDGEQFF. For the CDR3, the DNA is TGTGCCAGCAGCTTAAGGATCGTATCGGACGGTGAGCAGTTCTTC.

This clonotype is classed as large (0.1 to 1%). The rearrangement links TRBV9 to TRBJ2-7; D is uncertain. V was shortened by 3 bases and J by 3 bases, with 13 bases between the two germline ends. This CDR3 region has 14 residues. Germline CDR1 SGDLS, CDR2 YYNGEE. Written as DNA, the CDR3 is TGTGCCAGCAGCGGATTAGGGAATAGCTACGAGCAGTACTTC. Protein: CASSGLGNSYEQYF.

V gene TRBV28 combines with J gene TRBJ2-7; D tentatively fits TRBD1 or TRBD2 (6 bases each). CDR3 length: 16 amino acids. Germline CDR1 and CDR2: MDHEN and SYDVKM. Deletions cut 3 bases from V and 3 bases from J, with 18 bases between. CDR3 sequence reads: CASSLSGASGLYEQYF. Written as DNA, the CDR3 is TGTGCCAGCAGTTTGTCGGGGGCCTCGGGGCTCTACGAGCAGTACTTC. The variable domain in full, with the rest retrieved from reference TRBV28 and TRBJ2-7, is DVKVTQSSRYLVKRTGEKVFLECVQDMDHENMFWYRQDPGLGLRLIYFSYDVKMKEKGDIPEGYSVSREKKERFSLILESASTNQTSMYLCASSLSGASGLYEQYFGPGTRLTVT.